A selection of T cell receptor beta chains follows, all from one sample in a study of T cells in Graves' hyperthyroidism and ophthalmopathy. TCRdb used MiXCR to reprocess the multiplex PCR reads, holding one entry per CDR3 protein. The table records about 300,000 distinct CDR3 sequences, approximately 14% of them present only once. Sequenced: blood. These receptors were obtained from a woman in her forties with Graves' hyperthyroidism. Each CDR3 is given with its conserved first and last residue. Each record gives: clone size, V gene, J gene, D gene, CDR3 DNA, CDR3 protein. D genes are given only for firm matches. Some rows have no size entry. The others give once, few or many, or a class for an expanded clone.

clone size: few; V gene: TRBV18; J gene: TRBJ2-1; D gene: TRBD2; CDR3 DNA: TGTGCCAGCTCACCAAGGAGCGGGACGAACAATGAGCAGTTCTTC; CDR3 protein: CASSPRSGTNNEQFF
clone size: many; V gene: TRBV7-2; J gene: TRBJ2-7; D gene: NA; CDR3 DNA: TGTGCCAGCAGCTTGACACAATCCTACGAGCAGTACTTC; CDR3 protein: CASSLTQSYEQYF
clone size: many; V gene: TRBV20-1; J gene: TRBJ2-7; D gene: TRBD1; CDR3 DNA: TGCAGTGCGGGGGACAGTACCTACGAGCAGTACTTC; CDR3 protein: CSAGDSTYEQYF
clone size: NA; V gene: TRBV24-1; J gene: TRBJ2-5; D gene: NA; CDR3 DNA: TGTGCCACCAGTGATACCTCGGAAAGAGAGACCCAGTACTTC; CDR3 protein: CATSDTSERETQYF
clone size: few; V gene: TRBV6-1; J gene: TRBJ1-4; D gene: NA; CDR3 DNA: TGTGCCAGCAGTGAACTGTTGGGACATATTAATGAAAAACTGTTTTTT; CDR3 protein: CASSELLGHINEKLFF
clone size: many; V gene: TRBV7-9; J gene: TRBJ1-2; D gene: TRBD1; CDR3 DNA: TGTGCCAGCAGCTTTCCCACAGGGGCCTACACCTTC; CDR3 protein: CASSFPTGAYTF
clone size: many; V gene: TRBV18; J gene: TRBJ2-7; D gene: NA; CDR3 DNA: TGTGCCAGCTCACTCACTCAAAACTCCTACGAGCAGTACTTC; CDR3 protein: CASSLTQNSYEQYF
clone size: many; V gene: TRBV19; J gene: TRBJ1-1; D gene: NA; CDR3 DNA: TGTGCCAGTAGTATATCGGCAGAGGATGGGGCTTTCTTT; CDR3 protein: CASSISAEDGAFF
clone size: NA; V gene: TRBV6-2/TRBV6-3; J gene: TRBJ2-2; D gene: TRBD1; CDR3 DNA: TGTGCCAGCAGTACCCGGGACAGGGGGCGCGGGAAAAGGGAGCTGTTTTTT; CDR3 protein: CASSTRDRGRGKRELFF
clone size: few; V gene: TRBV6-5; J gene: TRBJ2-1; D gene: NA; CDR3 DNA: TGTGCCAGCAGTTATGTCAACACCCACAATGAGCAGTTCTTC; CDR3 protein: CASSYVNTHNEQFF
clone size: many; V gene: TRBV11-2; J gene: TRBJ2-7; D gene: TRBD2; CDR3 DNA: TGTGCCAGCAGCTTAGCTTCGAGGGTAGCGGGCGAGCAGTACTTC; CDR3 protein: CASSLASRVAGEQYF
clone size: NA; V gene: TRBV6-1; J gene: TRBJ2-5; D gene: TRBD2; CDR3 DNA: TGTGCCAGCAGTTCTACGACTAGCGTCCATGAGACCCAGTACTTC; CDR3 protein: CASSSTTSVHETQYF
clone size: many; V gene: TRBV3-1; J gene: TRBJ2-1; D gene: TRBD2; CDR3 DNA: TGTGCCAGCAGCCTCGGGACTAGCGGGAGTTTTCACAATGAGCAGTTCTTC; CDR3 protein: CASSLGTSGSFHNEQFF
clone size: NA; V gene: TRBV5-1; J gene: TRBJ1-1; D gene: NA; CDR3 DNA: TGCGCCAGCAGCTTGTCGGTGACAATGGGTGAAGCTTTCTTT; CDR3 protein: CASSLSVTMGEAFF
clone size: many; V gene: TRBV12-3/TRBV12-4; J gene: TRBJ2-5; D gene: NA; CDR3 DNA: TGTGCCAGCAGCCGACAGGGAGGGCAAGAGACCCAGTACTTC; CDR3 protein: CASSRQGGQETQYF
clone size: many; V gene: TRBV7-9; J gene: TRBJ2-5; D gene: TRBD2; CDR3 DNA: TGTGCCAGCAGCTTCAGCGGGAGGGAGGAGACCCAGTACTTC; CDR3 protein: CASSFSGREETQYF
clone size: many; V gene: TRBV15; J gene: TRBJ2-1; D gene: TRBD2; CDR3 DNA: TGTGCCACCAGCATAGGGACTAGGATACCGCTAGGGTTTGAGCAGTTCTTC; CDR3 protein: CATSIGTRIPLGFEQFF
clone size: NA; V gene: TRBV6-1; J gene: TRBJ2-5; D gene: NA; CDR3 DNA: TGTGCCAGCATGATTCTAGGGGGACAAGAGACCCAGTACTTC; CDR3 protein: CASMILGGQETQYF
clone size: many; V gene: TRBV2; J gene: TRBJ2-3; D gene: TRBD2; CDR3 DNA: TGTGCCAGCATCCCCGGACTAGCGACAGATACGCAGTATTTT; CDR3 protein: CASIPGLATDTQYF